This T cell receptor beta chain was found in a study of cytomegalovirus exposure and HLA in healthy donors. Whole-study results and caveats: Sequence variants that were highly shared formed a cluster that was likely a sequencing artifact. Further analysis, carried out later, found HLA-associated TCR beta chains more clonally expanded than equally common other chains.

A remark on this clone: Its specificity is unknown.

Germline CDR1 is MNHNS and CDR2 is SASEGT. The CDR3 is made up of 15 amino acids. V was cut by 4 bases and J by 1 base, with 10 bases left in between. The primer mix had 60 Vbeta and 13 Jbeta primers. Only in-frame clones appear in the TCRdb table, and some are missing; sequencing was by immunoSEQ multiplex PCR. In the table there are 90,000 to 140,000 clones, roughly three quarters of which are singletons. This clonotype was obtained from a man aged 25 to 40 in good health and CMV-seronegative. V gene TRBV6-1 combines with J gene TRBJ1-4, with D perhaps TRBD1 (6 bases). Sequenced material: PBMCs. CDR3 loop: CASSAIGGTNEKLFF. DNA for the CDR3: TGTGCCAGCAGTGCCATAGGGGGAACTAATGAAAAACTGTTTTTT.